This TCR beta chain emerged from a study of T cell responses to AZD1222 COVID-19 vaccine. General study findings and limits: Spike regions recognized by vaccine-associated CD4 TCRs spanned the protein, led by 160-218 and 743-854. At study baseline, merely a handful of AZD1222 recipients were seropositive.

The assay was immunoSEQ multiplex PCR, and TCRdb's table has in-frame clones only and misses some. The data hold 100,000 to 130,000 clones, with under 95% observed a single time. A remark on this clone: Its antigen is still unknown.

Sequences were derived from peripheral blood, sampled 28 days after the second AZD1222 dose. This clonotype was obtained from an adult who received the AZD1222 COVID-19 vaccine.

The CDR3 sequence is CASSFGQGGTGELFF. Here the CDR3 DNA reads TGTGCCAGCAGTTTCGGACAGGGTGGCACCGGGGAGCTGTTTTTT. The chain carries TRBV6-5 and TRBJ2-2, with TRBD1 identical over 8 bases. CDR1 is MNHEY, CDR2 SVGAGI, per germline. The J segment lost 4 bases and the V segment lost 4 bases, leaving 5 bases of the junction unmatched. The CDR3 is 15 amino acids.